These T cell receptor beta chains were read from a single sample in a study of T-cell reconstitution after alpha-beta-depleted transplantation in children. TCRdb used MiXCR to reprocess the PCR reads, holding one entry per CDR3 protein. The table has hundreds of thousands of distinct CDR3 sequences, roughly a quarter seen once; the top ten hold around 4.8%. The starting material was PBMCs, mostly from graft donor cells, obtained 360 days after TCRalphabeta/CD19-depleted stem cell transplant. Source of these receptors: a female patient younger than 10 who had a stem cell transplant for congenital amegakaryocytic thrombocytopenia, so the T cells may come from the graft donor. Each CDR3 is given with its conserved first and last residue. The D gene is left open where the match is weak.

d_call v_call cdr3_aa
. TRBV5-1 CASSLPVMRWGSTGELFF
TRBD2 TRBV6-2/TRBV6-3 CASSSQSAGGDIQYF
TRBD2 TRBV4-1 CASSQALRLAGGNNEQFF
. TRBV12-3/TRBV12-4 CASSAPGGGANTEAFF
TRBD1 TRBV5-6 CASSRQGRDIQYF
TRBD2 TRBV12-3/TRBV12-4 CASTPSGGAFSVTDTQYF
TRBD2 TRBV4-2 CASSQGTSDPTDTQYF
. TRBV11-2 CASSLGRTVYEQYF
. TRBV5-1 CASSLGGPGYSYEQYF
. TRBV2 CASSTLRNEQFF
TRBD1 TRBV29-1 CSGDRGFNEQFF
. TRBV10-3 CAISEAKDSPLHF
. TRBV3-1 CASRRTTHTDTQYF
TRBD2 TRBV12-3/TRBV12-4 CASSPAGFNTQYF
. TRBV3-1 CASSQGYKQGWTGELFF
. TRBV29-1 CSYRDGPYNEQFF
. TRBV2 CASSGDLGTTEAFF
. TRBV7-9 CASSLTRTSSETQYF
TRBD1 TRBV19 CASRKTGKLEYNEQFF
. TRBV12-3/TRBV12-4 CASSPRGGVYETQYF
. TRBV12-3/TRBV12-4 CASSFQIPTGELFF
. TRBV10-3 CAISLGAEQYF
TRBD2 TRBV5-1 CASSWGAGGLDEQFF
. TRBV11-2 CASSPIWTDNTDTQYF
TRBD2 TRBV28 CASRAGLASYNEQFF
. TRBV15 CATSTPGELQETQYF
TRBD1 TRBV28 CASSLGTATRTYEQYF
. TRBV12-3/TRBV12-4 CASSLNMGVPTEAFF
TRBD2 TRBV3-1 CASSRLGLAGGSTDTQYF
. TRBV19 CASTRSLRDSVFYSNQPQHF
. TRBV6-5 CASRLGQEAFF
. TRBV4-2 CARSYEQYF
. TRBV11-2 CASSLGFLGPNEKLFF
. TRBV20-1 CSALPGSLATGELFF
TRBD1 TRBV6-1 CASSSTGGGRNQPQHF
. TRBV20-1 CSARAGRDNPDTQYF
. TRBV5-4 CASSLALALNNEQFF
TRBD1 TRBV28 CASSLQGAYGYTF
. TRBV4-1 CASSQVGTQVGQPQHF